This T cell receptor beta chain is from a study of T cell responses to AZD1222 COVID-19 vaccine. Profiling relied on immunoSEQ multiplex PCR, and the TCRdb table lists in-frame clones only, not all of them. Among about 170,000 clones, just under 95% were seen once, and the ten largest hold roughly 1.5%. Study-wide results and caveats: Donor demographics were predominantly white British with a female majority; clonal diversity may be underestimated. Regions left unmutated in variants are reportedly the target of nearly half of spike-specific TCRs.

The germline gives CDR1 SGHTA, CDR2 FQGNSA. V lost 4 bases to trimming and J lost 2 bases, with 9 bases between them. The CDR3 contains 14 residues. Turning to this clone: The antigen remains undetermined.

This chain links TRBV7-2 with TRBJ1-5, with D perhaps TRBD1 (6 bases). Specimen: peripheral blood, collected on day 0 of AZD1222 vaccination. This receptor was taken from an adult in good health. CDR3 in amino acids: CASSSYRGNQPQHF. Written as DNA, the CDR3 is TGTGCCAGCAGCTCCTACAGGGGCAATCAGCCCCAGCATTTT.